The 11 T cell receptor beta chains listed next were all sequenced from one sample in a study of cytomegalovirus exposure and HLA in healthy donors. It was with 60 Vbeta and 13 Jbeta primers that the PCR ran. The protocol was immunoSEQ multiplex PCR, while the TCRdb copy is restricted to in-frame clones and leaves out a portion. The table records over 100,000 clones, roughly 78% of them present only once. The sample consisted of PBMCs. These receptor sequences come from a man aged 50 to 60 in good health and CMV-seropositive.

The genes are TRBV10-1 and TRBJ1-5; D unresolved. Trimming removed 0 bases from V and 4 bases from J, with 4 bases in between. The CDR3 spans 13 residues. From germline, CDR1 is WNHNN and CDR2 SYGVQD (reference sequence). Written as DNA, the CDR3 is TGCGCCAGCAGTGAGTCTGCGAATCAGCCCCAGCATTTT. This translates into CASSESANQPQHF.

The chain is built from TRBV11-2 and TRBJ2-6; D may be TRBD2 (6 bases). V dropped 3 bases and J dropped 0 bases, with 9 bases sitting between them. The CDR3 is 16 residues long. The germline gives CDR1 SGHAT, CDR2 FQNNGV. The chain's CDR3 is CASSFGGVSGANVLTF. The DNA for the CDR3 is TGTGCCAGCAGCTTCGGGGGAGTCTCTGGGGCCAACGTCCTGACTTTC.

The chain links TRBV7-6 to TRBJ1-6, with a tentative D call TRBD1 (5 bases). The CDR3 consists of 17 residues. V dropped 5 bases and J dropped 3 bases, with 17 bases sitting between them. The germline V gene encodes CDR1 SGHVS and CDR2 FNYEAQ. In DNA, the CDR3 is TGTGCCAGCAGCCTCAACCCCCCTCAGGGCTATAATTCACCCCTCCACTTT. Translated: CASSLNPPQGYNSPLHF.

The chain is built from TRBV7-2 and TRBJ2-2; 10 nucleotides agree with TRBD2. In germline, CDR1 is SGHTA, CDR2 FQGNSA. Unmatched junction bases numbered 9, after V lost 3 bases and J lost 5 bases. CDR3 length: 17 amino acids. In DNA form, the CDR3 reads TGTGCCAGCAGCTTCCCTAGCGGGGGCCCGCGGACCGGGGAGCTGTTTTTT. Translated, it gives CASSFPSGGPRTGELFF.

This clone was seen a few times. The rearrangement joins TRBV7-6 to TRBJ2-7, with D unresolved. V was pared by 5 bases and J by 0 bases, with 8 bases between. CDR3 length: 13 residues. Germline V gene data show CDR1 as SGHVS and CDR2 as FNYEAQ. The CDR3 loop is CASSPKLSYEQYF. As DNA, the CDR3 is TGTGCCAGCAGCCCTAAGCTCTCCTACGAGCAGTACTTC. Variable domain in full (rest from reference TRBV7-6 and TRBJ2-7): GAGVSQSPRYKVTKRGQDVALRCDPISGHVSLYWYRQALGQGPEFLTYFNYEAQQDKSGLPNDRFSAERPEGSISTLTIQRTEQRDSAMYRCASSPKLSYEQYFGPGTRLTVT.

This chain connects TRBV5-1 to TRBJ1-1; a possible D gene is TRBD1 (5 bases). In germline, CDR1 is SGHRS, CDR2 YFSETQ. V lost 0 bases to trimming and J lost 1 base, with 7 bases between them. CDR3 length: 14 amino acids. As DNA, the CDR3 is TGCGCCAGCAGCTTGGTCAGGGAGAACACTGAAGCTTTCTTT. Translated: CASSLVRENTEAFF.

This clone was seen a few times. The V call is TRBV7-9, the J call TRBJ1-6, with D maybe TRBD1 (6 bases). The CDR3 runs 15 residues. Germline-derived CDR1 and CDR2 are SEHNR and FQNEAQ (reference sequence). V was pared by 5 bases and J by 6 bases, with 14 bases between. The CDR3 here is CASSPGRGANSPLHF. CDR3 nucleotides: TGTGCCAGCAGCCCAGGACGGGGGGCTAATTCACCCCTCCACTTT.

J is TRBJ1-2 and V is TRBV13; D not certain. Trimming cost V 0 bases and J 8 bases, with 16 bases left between them. The V gene's germline CDR1 is PRHDT and CDR2 FYEKMQ (reference sequence). The CDR3 is made up of 15 amino acids. This CDR3 is CASSLGSLGGDGYTF. DNA of the CDR3: TGTGCCAGCAGCTTAGGCTCCTTGGGAGGAGACGGCTACACCTTC.

The chain combines TRBV18 with TRBJ1-4, with D possibly TRBD1 on 6 matching bases. The CDR3 runs 15 residues. Per germline, CDR1 KGHSH and CDR2 LQKENI. The ends were cut back, 3 bases at V and 3 bases at J, with 11 bases in the middle. For the CDR3, the DNA is TGTGCCAGCTCACCCCAGACAGGACCTAATGAAAAACTGTTTTTT. This translates into CASSPQTGPNEKLFF.

V is TRBV5-1 and J is TRBJ2-7; possible D gene TRBD1, 6 bases. CDR1 and CDR2 (germline): SGHRS, YFSETQ. The CDR3 loop spans 14 amino acids. Trimming cost V 0 bases and J 5 bases, with 12 bases left between them. The CDR3 DNA reads TGCGCCAGCAGCTTGGGGGCAGGGGAACACGAGCAGTACTTC. As protein: CASSLGAGEHEQYF. The full variable domain, in which reference TRBV5-1 and TRBJ2-7 provide the parts outside the CDR3, is KAGVTQTPRYLIKTRGQQVTLSCSPISGHRSVSWYQQTPGQGLQFLFEYFSETQRNKGNFPGRFSGRQFSNSRSEMNVSTLELGDSALYLCASSLGAGEHEQYFGPGTRLTVT.

The chain has TRBV28 and TRBJ2-6; maybe TRBD2 (6 bases). The CDR3 consists of 20 residues. Trimming shortened V by 6 bases and J by 0 bases, and 24 bases separated the two germline ends. CDR1 and CDR2 from the germline V gene are MDHEN and SYDVKM. In nucleotides, the CDR3 is TGTGCCAGCAGCGGGGGACCCGGGTCCCTCACGGGCTCTGGGGCCAACGTCCTGACTTTC. Translation: CASSGGPGSLTGSGANVLTF.